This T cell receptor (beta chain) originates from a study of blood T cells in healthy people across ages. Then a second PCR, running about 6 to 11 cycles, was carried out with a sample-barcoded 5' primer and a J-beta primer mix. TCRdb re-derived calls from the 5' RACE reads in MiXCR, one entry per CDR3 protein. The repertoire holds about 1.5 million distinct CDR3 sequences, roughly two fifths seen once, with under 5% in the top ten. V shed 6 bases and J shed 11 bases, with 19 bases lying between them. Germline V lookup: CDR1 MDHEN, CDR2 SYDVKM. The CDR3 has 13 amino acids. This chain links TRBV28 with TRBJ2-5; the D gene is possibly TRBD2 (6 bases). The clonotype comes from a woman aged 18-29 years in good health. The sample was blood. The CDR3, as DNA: TGTGCCAGCAGCCCCGGGACTTCGAGGGAGCAGTACTTC. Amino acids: CASSPGTSREQYF.